Listed here are 27 T cell receptor beta chains from one sample, sequenced in a study of blood T cells in healthy people across ages. For the second PCR, which ran for about 6 to 12 cycles, a sample-barcoded 5' primer and a J-beta primer mix were used. Each CDR3 protein gets one entry after TCRdb re-called the 5' RACE reads with MiXCR. The sample holds approximately 800,000 distinct CDR3 sequences; under 80% are singletons and the top ten take roughly 25%. The material sequenced was blood. The receptors were gathered from a man in his thirties or forties in good health.

This rearrangement joins TRBV29-1 to TRBJ1-1; 7 bases fit TRBD1. J was trimmed by 0 bases and V by 7 bases; bases with no gene match: 11. The CDR3 contains 15 residues. CDR1 and CDR2 from the germline V gene are SQVTM and ANQGSEA. CDR3 loop: CSGKPRDRLNTEAFF. CDR3 nucleotides: TGCAGCGGCAAACCCCGGGACAGATTGAACACTGAAGCTTTCTTT.

A few counts support this clonotype. The rearrangement links TRBV25-1 to TRBJ2-1, with D possibly called TRBD1 or TRBD2 (5 bases each). V lost 1 base, J lost 6 bases, and 7 bases lay in between. Germline V gene sequence: CDR1 MGHDK, CDR2 SYGVNS. This CDR3 has 13 residues. The CDR3 nucleotides read TGTGCCAGCAGTGAATGGGGGATCAATGAGCAGTTCTTC. It codes for CASSEWGINEQFF.

The V gene is TRBV5-5, the J gene TRBJ1-4, with D possibly being TRBD1 (6 bases). V was clipped by 3 bases and J by 0 bases, with 12 bases between them. The CDR3 length is 16 residues. Germline CDR1 and CDR2: SGHKS and YYEKEE (reference sequence). For the CDR3, the DNA is TGTGCCAGCAGCTACGGACAGCCCTCAACTAATGAAAAACTGTTTTTT. Its translation is CASSYGQPSTNEKLFF.

This sequence joins TRBV9 and TRBJ2-3; no clear D gene. The CDR3 extends over 14 amino acids. Germline CDR1 is SGDLS and CDR2 is YYNGEE. V dropped 0 bases and J dropped 3 bases, with 8 bases sitting between them. The CDR3 DNA is TGTGCCAGCAGCGTAGCCCAGGCAACAGATACGCAGTATTTT. It codes for CASSVAQATDTQYF. The full variable domain, in which reference TRBV9 and TRBJ2-3 provide the parts outside the CDR3, is DSGVTQTPKHLITATGQRVTLRCSPRSGDLSVYWYQQSLDQGLQFLIQYYNGEERAKGNILERFSAQQFPDLHSELNLSSLELGDSALYFCASSVAQATDTQYFGPGTRLTVL.

V usage is TRBV6-2 or TRBV6-3 and J usage is TRBJ2-4, with a possible D match to TRBD2 (5 bases). The CDR3 has 12 residues. The V and J ends lost 2 bases and 13 bases respectively, with 12 bases between them. Germline V lookup: CDR1 MNHEY, CDR2 SVGEGT. The CDR3 bases are TGTGCCAGCAGTTACCGCCTCGGGGAGCAGTACTTC. Translated, it gives CASSYRLGEQYF.

Concerning this clonotype: The junction differs from germline at one of its ends, possibly a read error. The chain recombines TRBV12-3 or TRBV12-4 with TRBJ1-2; possibly TRBD1 for D (5 bases). The CDR3 covers 12 residues. The DNA for the CDR3 is TGTGCTAGCATGGGGGAACTATATGGCTACACCTTC. Translation: CASMGELYGYTF.

This rearrangement joins TRBV24-1 to TRBJ2-2; D uncertain. Trimming took 4 bases from V and 5 from J, leaving 7 bases between them. Germline V gene sequence: CDR1 KGHDR, CDR2 SFDVKD. This CDR3 comprises 13 residues. The CDR3 spells CATSDIGTGELFF. CDR3 coding DNA: TGTGCCACCAGTGACATTGGGACCGGGGAGCTGTTTTTT.

J is TRBJ2-1 and V is TRBV11-3; TRBD1 is a possible D gene (6 bases). With 5 bases removed from V and 3 bases from J, the gap between germline ends came to 11 bases. Germline loops: CDR1 SGHNT, CDR2 YENEEA. This CDR3 is 14 amino acids long. DNA of the CDR3: TGTGCCAGCAGCCGAGGGACATTCTACAATGAGCAGTTCTTC. This encodes CASSRGTFYNEQFF.

The rearrangement links TRBV7-2 to TRBJ1-2; D unresolved. Germline CDR1 is SGHTA and CDR2 is FQGNSA. V lost 0 bases to trimming and J lost 8 bases, with 10 bases between them. The CDR3 consists of 13 residues. CDR3 DNA: TGTGCCAGCAGCTTAGCCAAATCGGGGGGCTACACCTTC. Encoded protein: CASSLAKSGGYTF.

In this sample, this clonotype turned up a few times. The rearrangement joins TRBV29-1 to TRBJ2-1; possible D gene TRBD1, 5 bases. Trimming cost V 8 bases and J 5 bases, with 16 bases left between them. The CDR3 spans 13 residues. Germline assignment: CDR1 SQVTM and CDR2 ANQGSEA. CDR3 nucleotide sequence: TGCAGCCAGCACGTGGGGCGAGACAATGAGCAGTTCTTC. Translating gives CSQHVGRDNEQFF.

This clonotype was counted ten times or more. J is TRBJ2-7 and V is TRBV20-1; 9 bases fit TRBD1. CDR1 and CDR2 from the germline V gene are DFQATT and SNEGSKA (reference sequence). The CDR3 is made up of 15 amino acids. V trimming: 4 bases; J trimming: 5 bases; junction bases outside the gene matches: 12. The CDR3: CSANHPGQGSNEQYF. The CDR3 DNA reads as TGCAGTGCTAATCATCCGGGACAGGGCAGCAACGAGCAGTACTTC.

The chain links TRBV6-2 or TRBV6-3 to TRBJ2-1, with 8 positions matching TRBD2. The germline gives CDR1 MNHEY, CDR2 SVGEGT. The CDR3 has 14 residues. Germline trimming cut 8 bases from V and 5 bases from J; bases unmatched to any gene: 8. Here the CDR3 reads CASVKAGADNEQFF. CDR3 DNA sequence: TGTGCCAGCGTGAAAGCGGGGGCCGACAATGAGCAGTTCTTC.

The rearrangement joins TRBV6-2 or TRBV6-3 to TRBJ2-2; 8 nucleotides align to TRBD2. Germline values: CDR1 MNHEY, CDR2 SVGEGT. Trimming at V came to 8 bases and at J to 4 bases, leaving 9 bases not matched to a gene. This CDR3 region has 15 residues. The CDR3 sequence: CASGTSGQPTGELFF. Here the CDR3 DNA reads TGTGCCAGCGGTACTAGCGGTCAGCCCACCGGGGAGCTGTTTTTT.

The chain carries TRBV5-1 and TRBJ2-7; possibly TRBD1 or TRBD2 for D (5 bases each). The CDR3 is made up of 15 amino acids. Trimming stripped 0 bases from V and 2 bases from J, with 12 bases between. The germline V gene has CDR1 SGHRS and CDR2 YFSETQ. The CDR3 region is CASSLERTPTYEQYF. The DNA of the CDR3 is TGCGCCAGCAGCTTGGAGCGGACACCAACCTACGAGCAGTACTTC.

This clonotype appeared a few times. The J gene is TRBJ2-3, the V gene TRBV5-1, with D tentatively TRBD2 (5 bases). Per germline, CDR1 SGHRS and CDR2 YFSETQ. V lost 5 bases to trimming and J lost 3 bases, with 10 bases between them. This CDR3 comprises 13 residues. This CDR3 reads CASRATRTDTQYF. DNA for the CDR3: TGCGCCAGCAGAGCAACTAGGACAGATACGCAGTATTTT.

The V call is TRBV15, the J call TRBJ1-4; D remains ambiguous. CDR3 length equals 16 residues. Per the germline V gene, CDR1 is LNHNV and CDR2 is YYDKDF (reference sequence). V lost 5 bases and J lost 0, with 13 bases in between. For the CDR3, the DNA is TGTGCCACCAGCCTAGGAACATTGGCAACTAATGAAAAACTGTTTTTT. It specifies CATSLGTLATNEKLFF.

This clonotype has just a few counts. This chain connects TRBV7-8 to TRBJ1-2; 9 positions agree with TRBD1. CDR1 is SGHVS, CDR2 FQNEAQ, per germline. This CDR3 has 15 residues. The V segment lost 5 bases and the J segment 5 bases; nucleotides outside the gene matches: 9. The CDR3 DNA reads as TGTGCCAGCAGCCTCATCGGGACAGGGAATTATGGCTACACCTTC. It encodes CASSLIGTGNYGYTF.

This clonotype was seen a handful of times. V is TRBV28 and J is TRBJ2-5; D might be TRBD1 (6 bases). V lost 2 bases and J 1 base, leaving 11 bases between the germline ends. The CDR3 sequence is 15 residues long. CDR1 and CDR2 (germline): MDHEN, SYDVKM. CDR3 in DNA: TGTGCCAGCAGTTTAATGGGCAGGGGCCAAGAGACCCAGTACTTC. Translated: CASSLMGRGQETQYF.

The rearrangement links TRBV7-6 to TRBJ2-3; D is unclear. CDR1 is SGHVS and CDR2 is FNYEAQ in the germline V gene. The CDR3 has 15 residues. V dropped 5 bases and J dropped 1 base, with 13 bases sitting between them. The CDR3 here is CASSANLAGTDTQYF. The CDR3 coding sequence is TGTGCCAGCAGCGCAAACCTGGCAGGCACAGATACGCAGTATTTT.

The rearrangement links TRBV20-1 to TRBJ1-5; D is uncertain. The CDR3 totals 12 residues. Between the trimmed V and J ends, which lost 7 bases and 1 base, there was a span of 8 bases. CDR1 is DFQATT, CDR2 SNEGSKA, per germline (reference sequence). The CDR3 nucleotides read TGCAGTGGCTCCCAGAGCAATCAGCCCCAGCATTTT. This sequence encodes CSGSQSNQPQHF.

The chain has TRBV30 and TRBJ2-7; D gene uncertain. The J call may be wrong; the DNA end is better matched by TRBJ2-4. This CDR3 comprises 11 residues. Germline CDR1 and CDR2: GTSNPN and SVGIG (reference sequence). The CDR3 protein is CAWSDNNIQYF. The DNA of the CDR3 is TGTGCCTGGAGTGACAACAACATTCAGTACTTC.

This clonotype was seen more than once but under ten times. The chain is built from TRBV5-1 and TRBJ2-6, with no clear D. CDR3 length equals 16 residues. Germline V gives CDR1 SGHRS, CDR2 YFSETQ. V shed 0 bases and J shed 0 bases, with 7 bases lying between them. This CDR3 is CASSLAPNSGANVLTF. The CDR3 nucleotides read TGCGCCAGCAGCTTGGCGCCCAACTCTGGGGCCAACGTCCTGACTTTC.

This chain uses TRBV14 with TRBJ2-1; D is possibly TRBD2 (6 bases). V lost 4 bases to trimming and J lost 3 bases, with 22 bases between them. The CDR3 has 18 amino acids. Germline CDR1 SGHDN, CDR2 FVKESK. The CDR3 sequence is CASSRWGYGRDDYNEQFF. The CDR3 bases are TGTGCCAGCAGCCGATGGGGTTATGGGCGGGATGACTACAATGAGCAGTTCTTC.

This chain uses TRBV9 with TRBJ2-1, with a possible D match to TRBD2 (7 bases). V gave up 4 bases and J gave up 4 bases, with 18 bases separating them. Germline V gene sequence: CDR1 SGDLS, CDR2 YYNGEE. CDR3 length: 16 residues. The CDR3: CASSLGGGQDYNEQFF. The CDR3, as DNA: TGTGCCAGCAGCCTTGGGGGGGGGCAGGATTACAATGAGCAGTTCTTC.

The chain is built from TRBV29-1 and TRBJ1-6; D perhaps matches TRBD1 (5 bases). This CDR3 spans 13 amino acids. Germline V CDR1 and CDR2: SQVTM, ANQGSEA. Between the trimmed V and J ends, which lost 5 bases and 6 bases, there was a span of 11 bases. Here the CDR3 reads CSVQDGGNSPLHF. The CDR3 nucleotides read TGCAGCGTTCAGGACGGGGGTAATTCACCCCTCCACTTT.

This clonotype appeared once. The chain recombines TRBV20-1 with TRBJ1-5; D is unclear. Germline CDR1 reads DFQATT; CDR2 reads SNEGSKA (reference sequence). With 5 bases removed from V and 4 bases from J, the gap between germline ends came to 12 bases. The CDR3 sequence is 13 residues long. The CDR3 bases are TGCAGTGCTCTTGGGAATGAAAATCAGCCCCAGCATTTT. It encodes CSALGNENQPQHF.

The chain joins TRBV7-2 to TRBJ2-5; possible D gene TRBD1, 6 bases. The germline V and J ends were trimmed by 5 bases and 0 bases, with 13 bases remaining between them. The germline CDR1 and CDR2 sequences are SGHTA and FQGNSA. This CDR3 contains 15 residues. The CDR3 DNA reads TGTGCCAGCAGCCCCCTGGGGACAAACCAAGAGACCCAGTACTTC. Translated: CASSPLGTNQETQYF.